These 8 T cell receptor beta chains were sequenced from one sample in a study of neoadjuvant anti-PD-1 for oral cavity cancer. Some clones are missing from TCRdb's copy, which holds only in-frame ones; the method was immunoSEQ multiplex PCR. The profile covers around 81,000 clones, with roughly 80% appearing a single time and over 2.5% taken by the ten largest. The source was PBMCs, collected before nivolumab (anti-PD-1) treatment. Receptors originate from a person aged 40-85 years with oral cavity squamous cell carcinoma.

The chain recombines TRBV6-5 with TRBJ2-2; no firm D call. V was trimmed by 7 bases and J by 7 bases, leaving 10 bases between them. Germline V lookup: CDR1 MNHEY, CDR2 SVGAGI. The CDR3 spans 12 residues. The DNA of the CDR3 is TGTGCCAGCAAGGATTGGGACGGGGAGCTGTTTTTT. This sequence encodes CASKDWDGELFF.

The chain recombines TRBV11-2 with TRBJ2-5; perhaps TRBD1 as D (7 bases). From germline, CDR1 is SGHAT and CDR2 FQNNGV. V was clipped by 4 bases and J by 4 bases, with 22 bases between them. This CDR3 region has 17 residues. CDR3 DNA: TGTGCCAGCAGCTCCATTGGAGGGGGCAGTGGGGGAGAGACCCAGTACTTC. Its translation: CASSSIGGGSGGETQYF.

V and J are TRBV28 and TRBJ2-7, with TRBD1 identical over 7 bases. V was clipped by 2 bases and J by 0 bases; unmatched bases: 7. The CDR3 is 16 residues long. Germline lookup yields CDR1 MDHEN and CDR2 SYDVKM. CDR3 in amino acids: CASSLVTGVLSYEQYF. In DNA, the CDR3 is TGTGCCAGCAGTTTAGTTACAGGGGTACTCTCCTACGAGCAGTACTTC. Full variable domain (missing parts from reference TRBV28 and TRBJ2-7): DVKVTQSSRYLVKRTGEKVFLECVQDMDHENMFWYRQDPGLGLRLIYFSYDVKMKEKGDIPEGYSVSREKKERFSLILESASTNQTSMYLCASSLVTGVLSYEQYFGPGTRLTVT.

The V gene is TRBV7-2, the J gene TRBJ2-3, with a possible D match to TRBD2 (5 bases). Germline CDR1 and CDR2: SGHTA and FQGNSA. Trimming left V 5 bases short and J 0 bases short, with 15 bases between. The CDR3 loop spans 16 amino acids. The DNA of the CDR3 is TGTGCCAGCAGCCGAGGGTGGACCTTTAGCACAGATACGCAGTATTTT. Amino acids: CASSRGWTFSTDTQYF.

The gene calls are TRBV6-5 and TRBJ2-7, with TRBD1 as a possible D gene (5 bases). The CDR3 has 14 residues. Per germline, CDR1 MNHEY and CDR2 SVGAGI. Trimming cost V 0 bases and J 2 bases, with 8 bases left between them. CDR3: CASSYSGRAYEQYF. Written as DNA, the CDR3 is TGTGCCAGCAGTTACTCTGGCAGGGCCTACGAGCAGTACTTC.

This chain links TRBV5-1 with TRBJ2-1; D is uncertain. Germline CDR1 reads SGHRS; CDR2 reads YFSETQ. Trimming pared 5 bases from V and 0 bases from J, leaving 9 bases between. CDR3 length equals 14 residues. The CDR3 sequence is CASRDSSSYNEQFF. CDR3 in DNA: TGCGCCAGCAGAGACTCGAGCTCCTACAATGAGCAGTTCTTC.

In this sample, this clone turned up once. The chain employs TRBV27 and TRBJ1-2; D unclear. Germline CDR1 MNHEY, CDR2 SMNVEV (reference sequence). Deletions cut 8 bases from V and 4 bases from J, with 14 bases between. CDR3 size: 13 residues. This CDR3 is CASALAEGYGYTF. The CDR3 DNA reads TGTGCCAGCGCCCTCGCGGAAGGCTATGGCTACACCTTC.

This clone was recorded once. The chain joins TRBV6-1 to TRBJ1-2; no reliable D call. Germline loops: CDR1 MNHNS, CDR2 SASEGT. This CDR3 spans 16 amino acids. Trimming pared 1 base from V and 7 bases from J, leaving 19 bases between. In nucleotides, the CDR3 is TGTGCCAGCAGTGAAGTAAACAACCCACTCCGGGGTGGCTACACCTTC. It yields the protein CASSEVNNPLRGGYTF.